The sequence of this T cell receptor beta chain was determined in a study of prognosis after radiotherapy for stage I lung cancer. Study as a whole: The study included 15 or so patients with newly diagnosed primary stage I lung tumors and a few with oligometastatic NSCLC after surgical resection of the primary tumor. All of the patients with non-small cell lung cancer, including 7 who had refused surgery, were considered to be medically inoperable.

Findings and caveats of the study: Gene usage of TRBV and TRBJ reportedly differed between patients with and without metastases. The tumor specificity of expanded TCR clones remained undetermined.

This clonotype is medium-sized (0.01 to 0.1%) within its sample. What it binds is not known. Genomic DNA was subjected to two-round multiplex PCR for amplification of TCR beta CDR3. Gene-specific primers for each TRBV and TRBJ gene drove first-round PCR. A single record per CDR3 protein comes from TCRdb applying MiXCR to the multiplex PCR reads. The sample comprises approximately 22,000 distinct CDR3 sequences, approximately 39% of which are singletons, and under 35% rests with the top ten. V was shortened by 6 bases and J by 7 bases, with 15 bases between the two germline ends. Germline CDR1 is MNHNS and CDR2 is SASEGT. The CDR3 extends over 14 amino acids.

The sample here was PBMCs, taken before or after stereotactic body radiation therapy (not recorded which). The V call is TRBV6-1, the J call TRBJ2-2; the D gene is possibly TRBD2 (5 bases). This clonotype was obtained from a donor over 45 with non-small cell lung cancer. CDR3 residues: CASRYGWGVGELFF. In DNA form, the CDR3 reads TGTGCCAGCAGATATGGGTGGGGAGTCGGGGAGCTGTTTTTT.